The 7 T cell receptor beta chains given below trace back to one sample, sequenced in a study of T-cell memory formation after mild COVID-19. TCRdb processed the 5' RACE reads anew with MiXCR; each CDR3 protein has one entry. Found here are approximately 99,000 distinct CDR3 sequences, about a sixth of them singletons; the top ten hold approximately 5%. The sample comprised PBMCs or a T cell subset sorted from them (not recorded which). Receptors originate from a man aged 18 to 35 who had mild COVID-19 (a few samples of this study predate the infection). Cell type and time point are not known.

The chain joins TRBV25-1 to TRBJ2-1, with 10 bases matching TRBD1. The CDR3 loop spans 15 amino acids. Germline-derived CDR1 and CDR2 are MGHDK and SYGVNS. J lost 8 bases, V lost 2 bases, and 6 bases had no gene match. CDR3 coding DNA: TGTGCCAGCAGTGAAGCCGGGACAGGGGTCCATGAGCAGTTCTTC. Protein sequence: CASSEAGTGVHEQFF.

The rearrangement joins TRBV3-1 to TRBJ2-1; 8 bases line up with TRBD2. The germline V gene encodes CDR1 LGHDT and CDR2 YNNKEL (reference sequence). With 4 bases clipped from V and 3 bases from J, the junction kept 2 bases outside the gene matches. This CDR3 comprises 14 residues. The CDR3 DNA follows: TGTGCCAGCAGCCTAGCGGGGAACTACAATGAGCAGTTCTTC. It translates to CASSLAGNYNEQFF.

This clonotype was seen a few times. The chain is built from TRBV9 and TRBJ2-3, with D unclear. The germline V gene encodes CDR1 SGDLS and CDR2 YYNGEE. V shed 0 bases and J shed 4 bases, with 9 bases lying between them. The CDR3 length is 14 residues. The CDR3, as DNA: TGTGCCAGCAGCGTAGATGCCCGGGCAGATACGCAGTATTTT. Its translation: CASSVDARADTQYF.

This clonotype was observed a few times. The chain has TRBV15 and TRBJ2-3; unclear D gene. V lost 6 bases, J lost 0 bases, and 7 bases lay in between. The CDR3 is 13 residues long. Germline CDR1 reads LNHNV; CDR2 reads YYDKDF (reference sequence). The CDR3 loop is CATRITSTDTQYF. The CDR3 bases are TGTGCCACCAGGATCACTAGCACAGATACGCAGTATTTT.

The chain has TRBV7-2 and TRBJ1-3; TRBD1 aligns across 9 bases. The CDR3 spans 18 residues. Germline CDR1 reads SGHTA; CDR2 reads FQGNSA. V gave up 5 bases and J gave up 4 bases; unmatched junction bases: 15. The CDR3 is CASSDLPVGTGSGNTIYF. The CDR3 DNA reads as TGTGCCAGCAGCGACCTACCTGTTGGGACAGGGTCAGGAAACACCATATATTTT.

This clonotype occurred many times. This chain joins TRBV7-8 and TRBJ2-7; TRBD1 matches at 12 bases. The CDR3 runs 15 residues. Germline loops: CDR1 SGHVS, CDR2 FQNEAQ. V gave up 7 bases and J gave up 7 bases; unmatched junction bases: 11. CDR3 sequence reads: CASTHWGQGAREQYF. Here the CDR3 DNA reads TGTGCCAGCACCCATTGGGGACAGGGGGCGCGGGAGCAGTACTTC.

The chain carries TRBV2 and TRBJ2-2, with D uncertain. V lost 7 bases and J lost 5, with 8 bases in between. The CDR3 is 12 amino acids. Germline assignment: CDR1 SNHLY and CDR2 FYNNEI. DNA for the CDR3: TGTGCCAGCAATTTCGTAACCGGGGAGCTGTTTTTT. It specifies CASNFVTGELFF. Full variable domain (remainder filled in from reference TRBV2 and TRBJ2-2): EPEVTQTPSHQVTQMGQEVILRCVPISNHLYFYWYRQILGQKVEFLVSFYNNEISEKSEIFDDQFSVERPDGSNFTLKIRSTKLEDSAMYFCASNFVTGELFFGEGSRLTVL.